This T cell receptor (beta chain) was profiled in a study of blood T cell repertoires in COVID-19. Study context: The analysed material was cDNA or gDNA that came from T cells, B-cell-depleted T cells, or PBMCs.

Source study methods: From reference gene primer amplification, estimates of nucleated cell counts were derived. Method: immunoSEQ multiplex PCR; TCRdb's copy keeps in-frame clones and lacks some. V and J calls and clone size are as listed in that table; D and trimming were resolved from the DNA. This sample has over 110,000 clones, with nearly 85% found just once. The germline V and J ends were trimmed by 6 bases and 3 bases, with 5 bases remaining between them. This CDR3 has 11 residues. The clonotype originates from a man between 50 and 59 years old in a cohort exposed to, infected with or recovered from COVID-19 (not recorded which). The genes are TRBV12-3 or TRBV12-4 and TRBJ1-1, with D uncertain. The sample consisted of PBMCs or T cells enriched from blood (not recorded which). Here the CDR3 reads CASSADTEAFF. Written as DNA, the CDR3 is TGTGCCAGCAGCGCGGACACTGAAGCTTTCTTT.